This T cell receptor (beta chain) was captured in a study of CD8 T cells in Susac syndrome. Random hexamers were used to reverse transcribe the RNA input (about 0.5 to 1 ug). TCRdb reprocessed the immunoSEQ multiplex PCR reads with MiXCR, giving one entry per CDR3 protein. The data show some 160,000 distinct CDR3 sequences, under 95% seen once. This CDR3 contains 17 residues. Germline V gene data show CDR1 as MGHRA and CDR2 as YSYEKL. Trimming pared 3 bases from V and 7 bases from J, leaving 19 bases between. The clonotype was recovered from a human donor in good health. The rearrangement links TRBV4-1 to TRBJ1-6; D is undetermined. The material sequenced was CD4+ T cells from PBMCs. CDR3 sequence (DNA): TGCGCCAGCAGCCATCTCGTGTCCGGGCCGGGCAATTCACCCCTCCACTTT. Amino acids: CASSHLVSGPGNSPLHF.